This entry lists 16 T cell receptor beta chains sequenced from one sample in a study of vaccination effects on CD4 cells after COVID-19 (dated by TCRdb to 2022 to 2024). The ViraFEST assay stimulated PBMC with viral peptide pools and then used TCR sequencing to identify antigen-specific CD4+ T cell clonotypes by expansion. After about 10 days of culture, CD4+ T cells were isolated with the EasySep CD4+ T cell isolation kit. The library relied on the immunoSEQ multiplex PCR assay. The immuneACCESS repertoire file appears here via TCRdb, limited to in-frame rearrangements. These files lack a portion of the clones; in checked studies, under half of the deficit traces to unresolved V genes, and the cause of the others is not known. This sample has tens of thousands of clones in its table, and roughly 80% of those were observed once. The ten largest clones take up 2.5% of the sample. Antigens of these TCRs are unknown.

The source material was CD4+ T cells from PBMCs cultured with HCoV-229E spike peptides, sampled before COVID-19 vaccination. The sample's cell subset or site label, decoded: HCoV-229E spike overlapping peptide pool stimulation. The receptors originated from a human donor who received a COVID-19 vaccine.

This sequence joins TRBV5-1 and TRBJ2-3; 7 nucleotides agree with TRBD1. This CDR3 contains 16 residues. V gave up 4 bases and J gave up 6 bases; unmatched junction bases: 14. Germline V gene lookup returns CDR1 SGHRS and CDR2 YFSETQ. In DNA form, the CDR3 reads TGCGCCAGCAGCGCCGGATACAGGGGTTTTGGGGATACGCAGTATTTT. Its translation is CASSAGYRGFGDTQYF.

This chain connects TRBV7-7 to TRBJ2-5; 9 nucleotides line up with TRBD1. This CDR3 has 14 residues. After removal of 4 bases from V and 5 bases from J, the junction contained 5 bases not matched to a gene. Germline V gives CDR1 SSHAT, CDR2 FNYEAQ (reference sequence). Written as DNA, the CDR3 is TGTGCCAGCAGCTCGACAGGGGGGTTGGAGACCCAGTACTTC. It codes for CASSSTGGLETQYF.

This rearrangement joins TRBV7-9 to TRBJ2-1; D perhaps matches TRBD2 (5 bases). V was trimmed by 1 base and J by 7 bases, leaving 11 bases between them. Germline V gene sequence: CDR1 SEHNR, CDR2 FQNEAQ (reference sequence). There are 14 residues in the CDR3. DNA of the CDR3: TGTGCCAGCAGCTTAGGTTCGGGGTTTAATGAGCAGTTCTTC. As protein: CASSLGSGFNEQFF.

The chain has TRBV5-1 and TRBJ2-2; tentatively, D is TRBD1 or TRBD2 (5 bases each). This CDR3 has 14 amino acids. Germline loops: CDR1 SGHRS, CDR2 YFSETQ. V lost 7 bases and J lost 8, with 18 bases in between. This chain's CDR3 is CASARDAPMGELFF. Here the CDR3 DNA reads TGCGCCAGCGCCCGGGACGCGCCCATGGGGGAGCTGTTTTTT.

This clone was seen only a few times. The CDR3 protein is CASSLYGVHLLNTEAFF. CDR3 bases: TGCGCCAGCAGCTTGTATGGGGTCCACTTATTGAACACTGAAGCTTTCTTT. The gene calls are TRBV5-1 and TRBJ1-1, with D unclear. CDR1 and CDR2 (germline): SGHRS, YFSETQ. This CDR3 has 17 residues. The ends were cut back, 1 base at V and 0 bases at J, with 16 bases in the middle.

The table lists this clone with a few counts. V and J are TRBV18 and TRBJ2-3, with D uncertain. The ends were cut back, 5 bases at V and 1 base at J, with 7 bases in the middle. From germline, CDR1 is KGHSH and CDR2 LQKENI. The CDR3 loop spans 13 amino acids. The chain's CDR3 is CASSAKRTDTQYF. CDR3 DNA: TGTGCCAGCTCAGCCAAGCGCACAGATACGCAGTATTTT. Filled out from reference TRBV18 and TRBJ2-3, the complete variable domain reads NAGVMQNPRHLVRRRGQEARLRCSPMKGHSHVYWYRQLPEEGLKFMVYLQKENIIDESGMPKERFSAEFPKEGPSILRIQQVVRGDSAAYFCASSAKRTDTQYFGPGTRLTVL.

In this sample, this clone turned up once. This chain links TRBV6-2 or TRBV6-3 with TRBJ1-5, with D perhaps TRBD1 (6 bases). The CDR3 sequence is 14 residues long. The ends were cut back, 4 bases at V and 3 bases at J, with 10 bases in the middle. Looked up from germline, CDR1 is MNHEY and CDR2 is SVGEGT. The CDR3: CASSLGQLNQPQHF. Written as DNA, the CDR3 is TGTGCCAGCAGTTTAGGACAGCTCAATCAGCCCCAGCATTTT.

The CDR3 region has the DNA TGTGCCAGCAGCTTGGTGGGGGGTAAGACTGAAGCTTTCTTT. Translation gives CASSLVGGKTEAFF. The V gene is TRBV5-4, the J gene TRBJ1-1; D may be TRBD1 (5 bases). The V end was cut by 0 bases, the J end by 5 bases, with 11 bases between. The CDR3 loop spans 14 amino acids. CDR1 is SGHNT and CDR2 is YYREEE in the germline V gene (reference sequence). Combining the CDR3 with reference TRBV5-4 and TRBJ1-1 gives the whole variable domain ETGVTQSPTHLIKTRGQQVTLRCSSQSGHNTVSWYQQALGQGPQFIFQYYREEENGRGNFPPRFSGLQFPNYSSELNVNALELDDSALYLCASSLVGGKTEAFFGQGTRLTVV.

Worth noting for this clone: At one boundary the junction diverges from the germline segment, which might be a read error. V is TRBV7-9 and J is TRBJ2-1; D ambiguous. CDR3 length: 10 residues. Germline V CDR1 and CDR2: SEHNR, FQNEAQ (reference sequence). DNA for the CDR3: TGTGCCAGCAGCTTCGGCCCGCTCGTCTTC. The encoded protein is CASSFGPLVF.

The CDR3 DNA reads TGTGCCAGCAGTTTGGGTCAGGGAACATATAATTCACCCCTCCACTTT. It yields the protein CASSLGQGTYNSPLHF. The gene calls are TRBV28 and TRBJ1-6; the D gene is possibly TRBD1 (5 bases). The germline CDR1 and CDR2 sequences are MDHEN and SYDVKM. Between the trimmed V and J ends, which lost 3 bases and 4 bases, there was a span of 13 bases. The CDR3 is made up of 16 amino acids.

J is TRBJ1-2 and V is TRBV28; D unclear. CDR1 is MDHEN, CDR2 SYDVKM, per germline. V shed 3 bases and J shed 7 bases, with 12 bases lying between them. The CDR3 is 13 amino acids. This CDR3 is CASSLRQSGGYTF. CDR3 bases: TGTGCCAGCAGTTTGAGGCAGTCCGGTGGCTACACCTTC.

The chain uses TRBV9 and TRBJ2-7, with D possibly called TRBD1 or TRBD2 (5 bases each). The CDR3 spans 17 residues. Trimming stripped 4 bases from V and 2 bases from J, with 22 bases between. CDR1 is SGDLS, CDR2 YYNGEE, per germline. The CDR3 DNA reads as TGTGCCAGCAGCATCCCCGGGACCGCCAACCCCCCCTACGAGCAGTACGTC. It yields the protein CASSIPGTANPPYEQYV.

The chain recombines TRBV6-6 with TRBJ1-4, with 8 bases aligning to TRBD1. The CDR3 is 16 residues long. Germline V gene data show CDR1 as MNHNY and CDR2 as SVGAGI (reference sequence). With 6 bases clipped from V and 7 bases from J, the junction kept 13 bases outside the gene matches. CDR3 DNA: TGTGCCAGCAGCTCCGGACAGGGAAGCTCGGGTGAAAAACTGTTTTTT. Translated: CASSSGQGSSGEKLFF.

V is TRBV11-2 and J is TRBJ1-6; possible D gene TRBD1, 6 bases. The V end lost 2 bases, the J end lost 5 bases, and 10 bases lay between the germline ends. Germline V gene sequence: CDR1 SGHAT, CDR2 FQNNGV. The CDR3 consists of 15 residues. CDR3 nucleotide sequence: TGTGCCAGCAGCTTACCTCCAGGGGATAATTCACCCCTCCACTTT. Protein product: CASSLPPGDNSPLHF.

This chain links TRBV9 with TRBJ1-1; 7 nucleotides agree with TRBD1. CDR1 is SGDLS, CDR2 YYNGEE, per germline. V was pared by 4 bases and J by 2 bases, with 5 bases of the junction left unmatched. The CDR3 has 14 amino acids. CDR3 loop: CASSKTGSNTEAFF. CDR3 coding DNA: TGTGCCAGCAGCAAGACAGGGAGTAACACTGAAGCTTTCTTT.

This clone was found once. V and J are TRBV2 and TRBJ2-5, with D possibly matching TRBD1 (5 bases). The CDR3 runs to 13 residues. The germline V gene has CDR1 SNHLY and CDR2 FYNNEI. The V end lost 4 bases, the J end lost 4 bases, and 10 bases lay between the germline ends. CDR3: CASSAIGAETQYF. In nucleotides, the CDR3 is TGTGCCAGCAGTGCCATAGGGGCAGAGACCCAGTACTTC.